This is a list of T cell receptor beta chains from one sample in a study of cytomegalovirus exposure and HLA in healthy donors. The protocol was immunoSEQ multiplex PCR, while the TCRdb copy is restricted to in-frame clones and leaves out a portion. The sample has fewer than 100,000 clones, around 73% seen once. Sequenced: PBMCs. These receptors were taken from a female donor in good health and CMV-seronegative. Each CDR3 is given without its conserved first and last residue. The order of the fields is V gene, J gene, CDR3 protein.

TRBV2	TRBJ2-3	ASSPGVAGGSTDTQY
TRBV30	TRBJ1-1	AWSTGQGNTEAF
TRBV7-2	TRBJ2-3	ASSSRLAGGRSDTQY
TRBV9	TRBJ2-3	ASSPGQGRAAQY
TRBV6-6	TRBJ1-5	ASSYSRVNQPQH
TRBV6-1	TRBJ1-2	ASRGTGYDYGYT
TRBV7-9	TRBJ2-6	ASSWTELISGANVLT
TRBV27	TRBJ2-1	ASSRIAGEYNEQF
TRBV19	TRBJ2-2	ASSIVAGELF
TRBV2	TRBJ2-6	ASSFPKEGESSGANVLT
TRBV30	TRBJ2-5	AWTAGQETQY
TRBV10-3	TRBJ1-2	AISESLLIYT
TRBV4-1	TRBJ1-5	ASQLTGGQPQH
TRBV9	TRBJ2-1	ASSVGAGAVNEQF
TRBV7-9	TRBJ2-7	ASSSEDWRGFTYEQY
TRBV29-1	TRBJ1-2	SVEDPSQGYGYT
TRBV7-8	TRBJ2-5	ASSVGQGKETQY
TRBV7-8	TRBJ2-1	ASSLVAGDSYNEQF
TRBV6-5	TRBJ1-2	ASSYSGTDNYGYT
TRBV7-2	TRBJ2-7	ASSPLAGGYEQY
TRBV7-9	TRBJ1-5	ASSSPGTANQPQH
TRBV18	TRBJ1-2	ASSPDSTEGYT
TRBV28	TRBJ1-5	ASSGGQLHQPQH
TRBV7-9	TRBJ2-3	ASHSGTDTQY
TRBV15	TRBJ1-5	ATSREEGQPQH
TRBV2	TRBJ1-5	ASSGGEDQPQH
TRBV5-6	TRBJ1-1	ATSTQGVAAF
TRBV7-2	TRBJ1-1	ASSFRQDPAF
TRBV30	TRBJ1-3	AWSFSGTGRVGNTIY
TRBV7-3	TRBJ2-1	ASSQGQGILNEQF
TRBV27	TRBJ2-5	ASSLSFPPMAEETQY
TRBV10-3	TRBJ2-1	AISGTSGRGVNEQF
TRBV5-4	TRBJ2-2	ASSWGGRLGTGELF
TRBV15	TRBJ2-5	ATSSPRERNQETQY
TRBV28	TRBJ2-7	ASSSSIQREQY
TRBV18	TRBJ1-5	ASSRQGAIQPQH
TRBV5-6	TRBJ1-5	ASSLGRGLNQPQH
TRBV4-2	TRBJ2-5	ASSQLTLAGAEETQY
TRBV6-5	TRBJ2-7	ASSYRDLPAYEQY
TRBV28	TRBJ2-7	ASSLVASVYEQY
TRBV6-4	TRBJ2-3	ASSASGWADTQY
TRBV6-5	-	ASRSQGAGIYEQY
TRBV15	TRBJ1-6	ATSARGAASPLH
TRBV4-1	TRBJ1-3	ASSQGTARGNTIY
TRBV5-1	TRBJ2-3	ASSSRGRQVGDTQY
TRBV10-3	TRBJ2-5	AISESASSVQETQY
TRBV18	TRBJ2-3	ASSLGLAGGPTDTQY
TRBV30	TRBJ1-1	AFRDRGFYTEAF
TRBV11-2	TRBJ1-2	ASSRLQGKEPYGYT
TRBV5-1	TRBJ1-2	ASSLDSSYGYT
TRBV20-1	TRBJ1-1	SAIRGAF